The next 14 T cell receptor beta chains were all read from a single sample in a study of cytomegalovirus exposure and HLA in healthy donors. The PCR contained 60 Vbeta and 13 Jbeta primers. The data were produced by immunoSEQ multiplex PCR, yet TCRdb's version contains in-frame clones alone and is incomplete. The repertoire holds roughly 160,000 clones, with roughly 70% as singletons. Sequencing used PBMCs. The receptor set was obtained from a girl aged 5-17 years in good health and CMV-seronegative.

This chain connects TRBV5-1 to TRBJ1-6, with 9 bases fitting TRBD1. The V and J ends lost 0 bases and 10 bases, in that order; junction bases with no gene match: 8. Germline loops: CDR1 SGHRS, CDR2 YFSETQ. This CDR3 spans 16 amino acids. The DNA for the CDR3 is TGCGCCAGCAGCTTGGAGGGGACAGGGATTGACTCACCCCTCCACTTT. Encoded protein: CASSLEGTGIDSPLHF.

This chain links TRBV10-2 with TRBJ1-1, with D unresolved. The V gene's germline CDR1 is WSHSY and CDR2 SAAADI. Trimming left V 8 bases short and J 7 bases short, with 11 bases between. This CDR3 contains 11 residues. CDR3 protein: CASLRTDEAFF. Written as DNA, the CDR3 is TGCGCCAGCTTAAGAACAGATGAAGCTTTCTTT.

CDR3 DNA: TGCGCCAGCAGCTTGGGCCAGATCTCTGGAAACACCATATATTTT. Translating gives CASSLGQISGNTIYF. The V and J genes are TRBV5-1 and TRBJ1-3, with D unresolved. V was pared by 0 bases and J by 0 bases, with 7 bases between. Germline CDR1 is SGHRS and CDR2 is YFSETQ. This CDR3 is 15 amino acids long.

The V and J genes are TRBV10-3 and TRBJ1-5; D unclear. This CDR3 is 13 amino acids long. The germline gives CDR1 ENHRY, CDR2 SYGVKD. Trimming removed 2 bases from V and 7 bases from J, with 9 bases in between. Here the CDR3 reads CAISEGQLQPQHF. CDR3 nucleotide sequence: TGTGCCATCAGTGAGGGGCAGTTACAGCCCCAGCATTTT.

This clone appeared once. The V call is TRBV11-2, the J call TRBJ2-1; D not resolved. CDR3 size: 11 residues. Between the trimmed V and J ends, which lost 7 bases and 10 bases, there was a span of 11 bases. Germline V gene sequence: CDR1 SGHAT, CDR2 FQNNGV. CDR3 DNA: TGTGCCAGCACCAACTCAGGCGAGCAGTTCTTC. Amino acid sequence: CASTNSGEQFF.

The chain uses TRBV13 and TRBJ2-5, with 9 nucleotides matching TRBD1. The tail of the sequence fits TRBJ2-7 better, so the J call may be wrong. Germline V CDR1 and CDR2: PRHDT, FYEKMQ (reference sequence). The CDR3 is made up of 16 amino acids. The CDR3 coding sequence is TGTGCCAGCAGCTCTGGCCCAGGGACAGGGAACTACGAGCAGTACTTC. It specifies CASSSGPGTGNYEQYF.

The rearrangement joins TRBV2 to TRBJ1-1; weak D call: TRBD1 (5 bases). Looked up from germline, CDR1 is SNHLY and CDR2 is FYNNEI. This CDR3 comprises 16 residues. The germline V and J ends were trimmed by 6 bases and 0 bases, with 17 bases remaining between them. CDR3 in DNA: TGTGCCAGCAGGGACACCGCCCCGCTTTTGAACACTGAAGCTTTCTTT. This sequence encodes CASRDTAPLLNTEAFF.

The chain carries TRBV6-1 and TRBJ2-7, with a tentative D call TRBD2 (5 bases). V gave up 6 bases and J gave up 0 bases, with 12 bases separating them. From germline, CDR1 is MNHNS and CDR2 SASEGT. CDR3 length: 14 amino acids. The CDR3 here is CASRTTLSSYEQYF. CDR3 sequence (DNA): TGTGCCAGCAGGACTACGTTGAGCTCCTACGAGCAGTACTTC.

The rearrangement links TRBV9 to TRBJ1-2, with 8 positions matching TRBD1. In germline, CDR1 is SGDLS, CDR2 YYNGEE. The CDR3 is 14 residues long. The junction had 5 bases not matched to a gene; V was cut back by 2 bases and J by 5 bases. The CDR3 is CASSVGQGEYGYTF. The DNA for the CDR3 is TGTGCCAGCAGCGTTGGACAGGGCGAATATGGCTACACCTTC. Together with reference TRBV9 and TRBJ1-2, the CDR3 gives the full variable domain: DSGVTQTPKHLITATGQRVTLRCSPRSGDLSVYWYQQSLDQGLQFLIQYYNGEERAKGNILERFSAQQFPDLHSELNLSSLELGDSALYFCASSVGQGEYGYTFGSGTRLTVV.

This chain uses TRBV5-1 with TRBJ1-3; 12 bases are shared with TRBD1. The V gene end was trimmed by 3 bases and the J gene end by 2 bases; junction bases not matched to a gene: 6. The CDR3 length is 17 residues. The germline V gene has CDR1 SGHRS and CDR2 YFSETQ. The CDR3 DNA sequence: TGCGCCAGCAGCTCCCAGGGACAGGGGGCAGCTGGAAACACCATATATTTT. Its protein product is CASSSQGQGAAGNTIYF.

The V call is TRBV5-1, the J call TRBJ2-5; possible D gene TRBD2, 7 bases. V lost 0 bases, J lost 5 bases, and 14 bases lay in between. CDR1 and CDR2 from the germline V gene are SGHRS and YFSETQ. This CDR3 is 15 amino acids long. The CDR3 is CASSLEAGAWETQYF. CDR3 sequence (DNA): TGCGCCAGCAGCTTGGAGGCGGGGGCGTGGGAGACCCAGTACTTC.

The V gene is TRBV5-1, the J gene TRBJ2-2; 8 bases agree with TRBD1. This CDR3 is 14 amino acids long. Trimming took 3 bases from V and 11 from J; bases not matched to a gene: 9. Germline-derived CDR1 and CDR2 are SGHRS and YFSETQ. This CDR3 reads CASSSGGSHFELFF. DNA for the CDR3: TGCGCCAGCAGCTCAGGGGGCTCCCACTTTGAGCTGTTTTTT.

V and J are TRBV6-5 and TRBJ1-6, with a possible D match to TRBD1 (5 bases). The V gene's germline CDR1 is MNHEY and CDR2 SVGAGI. The length of the CDR3 is 14 residues. Trimming pared 5 bases from V and 10 bases from J, leaving 15 bases between. The CDR3: CASSPRVSGSPLHF. The CDR3 region has the DNA TGTGCCAGCAGTCCCAGGGTGTCAGGATCACCCCTCCACTTT.

This clone was seen just once. The chain recombines TRBV7-9 with TRBJ1-4; possible D gene TRBD1, 5 bases. V shed 4 bases and J shed 6 bases, with 18 bases lying between them. Germline assignment: CDR1 SEHNR and CDR2 FQNEAQ (reference sequence). The CDR3 is 16 residues long. The CDR3 DNA is TGTGCCAGCAGCTCTAGGAACCGGGGGTGGGATGAAAAACTGTTTTTT. Translated: CASSSRNRGWDEKLFF.